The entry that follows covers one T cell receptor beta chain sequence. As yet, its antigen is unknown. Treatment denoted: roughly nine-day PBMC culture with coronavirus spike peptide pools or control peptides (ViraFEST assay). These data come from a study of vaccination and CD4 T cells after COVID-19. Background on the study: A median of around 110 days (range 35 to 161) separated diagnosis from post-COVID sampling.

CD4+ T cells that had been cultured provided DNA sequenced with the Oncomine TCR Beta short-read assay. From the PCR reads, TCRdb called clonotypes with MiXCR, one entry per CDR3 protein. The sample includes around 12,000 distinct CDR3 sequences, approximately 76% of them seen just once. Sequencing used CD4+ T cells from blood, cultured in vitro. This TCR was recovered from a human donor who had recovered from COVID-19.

CDR3 DNA sequence: TGTGCCAGCAAAGGGCAGGGAGGATCACCCCTCCACTTT. This gives the protein CASKGQGGSPLHF. This chain connects TRBV6-2 or TRBV6-3 to TRBJ1-6, with a tentative D call TRBD1 (5 bases). Germline lookup yields CDR1 MNHEY and CDR2 SVGEGT. CDR3 length equals 13 residues. The V and J ends lost 7 bases and 10 bases respectively, with 14 bases between them.